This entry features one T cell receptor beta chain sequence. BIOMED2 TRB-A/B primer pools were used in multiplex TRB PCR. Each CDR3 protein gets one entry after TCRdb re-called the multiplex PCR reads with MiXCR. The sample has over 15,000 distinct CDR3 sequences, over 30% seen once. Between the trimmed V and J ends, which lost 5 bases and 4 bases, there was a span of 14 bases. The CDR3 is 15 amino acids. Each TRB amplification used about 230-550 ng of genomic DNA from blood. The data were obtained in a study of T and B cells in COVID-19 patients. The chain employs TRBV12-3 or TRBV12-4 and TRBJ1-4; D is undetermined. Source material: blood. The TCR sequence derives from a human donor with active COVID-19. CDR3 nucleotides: TGTGCCAGCAGTCTCAGGCTATCGAGTAATGAAAAACTGTTTTTT. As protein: CASSLRLSSNEKLFF.